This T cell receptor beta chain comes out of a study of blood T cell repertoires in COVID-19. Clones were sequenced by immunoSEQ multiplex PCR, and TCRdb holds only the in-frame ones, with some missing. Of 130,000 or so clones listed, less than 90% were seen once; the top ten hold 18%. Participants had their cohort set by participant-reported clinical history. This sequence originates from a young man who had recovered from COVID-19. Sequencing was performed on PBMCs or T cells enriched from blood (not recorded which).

The CDR3 reads CASSQVPGLANTGELFF. CDR3 DNA sequence: TGCGCCAGCAGCCAGGTCCCAGGGCTGGCGAACACCGGGGAGCTGTTTTTT. The chain employs TRBV4-1 and TRBJ2-2, with D possibly matching TRBD1 (5 bases). CDR1 and CDR2 (germline): MGHRA, YSYEKL. The CDR3 length is 17 residues. Trimming shortened V by 3 bases and J by 0 bases, and 14 bases separated the two germline ends.